Shown below are 30 T cell receptor beta chains from a single sample sequenced in a study of radiation and T cells in renal cell carcinoma. Repertoires were generated with immunoSEQ multiplex PCR, while TCRdb's copy carries only in-frame clones and drops some. The data hold around 77,000 clones, with 70% to 90% observed a single time. Time point defined: blood 4 weeks post-SBRT, at nephrectomy. Indicated treatment: 15 Gy SBRT to primary tumor, nephrectomy 4 weeks later. The specimen was blood, collected from a patient whose treatment included radiotherapy and nephrectomy. These receptors all come from a woman in her sixties or seventies with renal cell carcinoma.

This clone was counted between two and nine times. The gene calls are TRBV6-1 and TRBJ2-7, with 10 bases fitting TRBD1. Unmatched junction bases numbered 2, after V lost 3 bases and J lost 3 bases. Germline-derived CDR1 and CDR2 are MNHNS and SASEGT. The CDR3 runs to 14 residues. CDR3 region: CASSEGQGSYEQYF. CDR3 nucleotides: TGTGCCAGCAGTGAGGGACAGGGGAGCTACGAGCAGTACTTC.

The V gene is TRBV9, the J gene TRBJ1-1; unclear D gene. CDR3 size: 14 residues. The germline gives CDR1 SGDLS, CDR2 YYNGEE. The V gene lost 4 bases and the J gene lost 4 bases, with 14 bases spanning the gap. The CDR3 reads CASSPMTDGTEAFF. The CDR3 coding sequence is TGTGCCAGCAGCCCAATGACGGACGGCACTGAAGCTTTCTTT.

The gene calls are TRBV9 and TRBJ2-1; 7 bases line up with TRBD1. The CDR3 is made up of 15 amino acids. The junction had 10 bases not matched to a gene; V was cut back by 4 bases and J by 6 bases. The germline CDR1 and CDR2 sequences are SGDLS and YYNGEE. The CDR3 region is CASSLSGDRTNEQFF. CDR3 DNA sequence: TGTGCCAGCAGCCTAAGTGGGGACAGAACCAATGAGCAGTTCTTC.

The chain carries TRBV7-2 and TRBJ2-2, with TRBD2 identical over 7 bases. V trimming: 0 bases; J trimming: 6 bases; junction bases outside the gene matches: 4. Germline lookup yields CDR1 SGHTA and CDR2 FQGNSA. The CDR3 is 15 residues long. Here the CDR3 DNA reads TGTGCCAGCAGCTTAGCGGGGCTAGCGGCCGGGGAGCTGTTTTTT. It is translated as CASSLAGLAAGELFF.

This chain uses TRBV29-1 with TRBJ2-7; no reliable D call. V dropped 4 bases and J dropped 7 bases, with 14 bases sitting between them. The CDR3 contains 12 residues. Germline CDR1 reads SQVTM; CDR2 reads ANQGSEA. The CDR3 DNA reads TGCAGCGTTGTTAGCAGGTCCGAGGAGCAGTACTTC. It is translated as CSVVSRSEEQYF.

This sequence joins TRBV7-2 and TRBJ1-2, with D uncertain. The germline V gene has CDR1 SGHTA and CDR2 FQGNSA. V shed 4 bases and J shed 3 bases, with 9 bases lying between them. CDR3 length: 13 residues. The CDR3 DNA is TGTGCCAGCAGCTCAGGACGGGACTATGGCTACACCTTC. Its protein is CASSSGRDYGYTF.

The V and J genes are TRBV6-4 and TRBJ1-2; D remains unclear. Trimming took off 5 bases at V and 0 bases at J, with 13 bases between the two ends. Germline V gene lookup returns CDR1 MRHNA and CDR2 SNTAGT. The CDR3 covers 15 residues. CDR3 nucleotides: TGTGCCAGCAGTCCGGAGGCACTAACTAACTATGGCTACACCTTC. Protein sequence: CASSPEALTNYGYTF.

The chain joins TRBV7-6 to TRBJ2-5; tentatively, D is TRBD1 or TRBD2 (6 bases each). V lost 1 base and J 7 bases, leaving 16 bases between the germline ends. The CDR3 runs to 15 residues. Germline-derived CDR1 and CDR2 are SGHVS and FNYEAQ. The CDR3 DNA follows: TGTGCCAGCAGCTTAGAGGGGACACCCGGGGGGACCCAGTACTTC. This translates into CASSLEGTPGGTQYF.

CDR3 residues: CASSFTGSVSNSPLHF. CDR3 DNA sequence: TGTGCCAGCAGCTTTACGGGTTCGGTCTCTAATTCACCCCTCCACTTT. This rearrangement joins TRBV7-2 to TRBJ1-6; D ambiguous. The CDR3 extends over 16 amino acids. In germline, CDR1 is SGHTA, CDR2 FQGNSA. The ends were cut back, 3 bases at V and 6 bases at J, with 15 bases in the middle.

The J gene is TRBJ2-7, the V gene TRBV5-6, with 7 positions matching TRBD1. In germline, CDR1 is SGHDT, CDR2 YYEEEE. The CDR3 covers 15 residues. The ends lost 2 bases at V and 3 bases at J; junction bases unmatched: 8. CDR3 loop: CASSLGTQGVYEQYF. The CDR3 DNA reads as TGTGCCAGCAGCTTAGGGACCCAGGGGGTCTACGAGCAGTACTTC.

The V call is TRBV7-8, the J call TRBJ2-2; D call uncertain. This CDR3 spans 12 amino acids. From germline, CDR1 is SGHVS and CDR2 FQNEAQ. The V gene lost 4 bases and the J gene lost 2 bases, with 2 bases spanning the gap. The CDR3 is CASSSNTGELFF. The CDR3 nucleotides are TGTGCCAGCAGCTCAAACACCGGGGAGCTGTTTTTT.

The chain recombines TRBV6-5 with TRBJ1-4; 7 bases are a match to TRBD1. The CDR3 is 16 residues long. J gave up 10 bases and V 4 bases, and 15 bases lay outside the gene matches. Germline CDR1 is MNHEY and CDR2 is SVGAGI. The CDR3 reads CASSWRGLSYDGKLFF. The CDR3 DNA reads TGTGCCAGCAGTTGGAGGGGGCTATCCTATGACGGAAAACTGTTTTTT.

The chain joins TRBV10-2 to TRBJ2-3, with D tentatively TRBD1 (5 bases). Trimming pared 7 bases from V and 8 bases from J, leaving 10 bases between. The germline CDR1 and CDR2 sequences are WSHSY and SAAADI. The CDR3 runs 11 residues. CDR3 coding DNA: TGCGCCAGCACGCAGGGTATTACGCAGTATTTT. As protein: CASTQGITQYF.

The J gene is TRBJ1-1, the V gene TRBV5-6; 8 bases are a match to TRBD1. Trimming took 4 bases from V and 5 from J; bases not matched to a gene: 4. This CDR3 has 13 amino acids. Germline CDR1 SGHDT, CDR2 YYEEEE. The CDR3 protein is CASSGQGGTEAFF. The CDR3 DNA sequence: TGTGCCAGCAGCGGACAGGGAGGGACTGAAGCTTTCTTT.

The V gene is TRBV19, the J gene TRBJ1-1, with 7 nucleotides matching TRBD1. The ends lost 3 bases at V and 5 bases at J; junction bases unmatched: 6. The CDR3 is 14 amino acids. Germline assignment: CDR1 LNHDA and CDR2 SQIVND (reference sequence). The CDR3: CASSIRQGMTEAFF. CDR3 in DNA: TGTGCCAGTAGTATTAGACAGGGAATGACTGAAGCTTTCTTT.

The V and J genes are TRBV7-3 and TRBJ2-7, with D perhaps TRBD2 (5 bases). The V end was cut by 5 bases, the J end by 2 bases, with 10 bases between. The CDR3 covers 13 residues. Per germline, CDR1 SGHTA and CDR2 FQGTGA. The CDR3 sequence is CASSAGLTYEQYF. The CDR3 DNA follows: TGTGCCAGCAGCGCGGGCCTTACCTACGAGCAGTACTTC. Supplemented by reference TRBV7-3 and TRBJ2-7, the full variable domain reads GAGVSQTPSNKVTEKGKYVELRCDPISGHTALYWYRQSLGQGPEFLIYFQGTGAADDSGLPNDRFFAVRPEGSVSTLKIQRTERGDSAVYLCASSAGLTYEQYFGPGTRLTVT.

This chain links TRBV5-1 with TRBJ1-5; 7 bases map to TRBD1. The germline V gene has CDR1 SGHRS and CDR2 YFSETQ. With 4 bases clipped from V and 5 bases from J, the junction kept 6 bases outside the gene matches. The CDR3 runs 14 residues. The CDR3 protein is CASSLGQTDQPQHF. The DNA for the CDR3 is TGCGCCAGCAGCCTGGGACAGACCGATCAGCCCCAGCATTTT.

This clone occurred once. The chain has TRBV29-1 and TRBJ2-5; D is perhaps TRBD1 (7 bases). The CDR3 runs to 13 residues. Germline CDR1 SQVTM, CDR2 ANQGSEA. Trimming cost V 4 bases and J 4 bases, with 13 bases left between them. The DNA of the CDR3 is TGCAGCGTTGTAGGAGGGGGCACAGAGACCCAGTACTTC. Translation: CSVVGGGTETQYF.

The V gene is TRBV11-2, the J gene TRBJ2-3, with 10 bases that match TRBD2. V trimming: 11 bases; J trimming: 4 bases; junction bases outside the gene matches: 15. Germline CDR1 reads SGHAT; CDR2 reads FQNNGV. This CDR3 has 16 residues. CDR3 nucleotide sequence: TGTGCCTCCGCTCGGGGAGCGGGGGGGAGGTCAGATACGCAGTATTTT. Its translation is CASARGAGGRSDTQYF.

The chain employs TRBV7-9 and TRBJ2-5; the D gene is possibly TRBD1 (6 bases). The germline V gene has CDR1 SEHNR and CDR2 FQNEAQ (reference sequence). This CDR3 spans 16 amino acids. V lost 1 base, J lost 1 base, and 13 bases lay in between. The CDR3 coding sequence is TGTGCCAGCAGCTTAGTCCCTGGGGGCGGCCAAGAGACCCAGTACTTC. Residues: CASSLVPGGGQETQYF.

This chain joins TRBV7-2 and TRBJ2-7; 9 bases are shared with TRBD1. After removal of 1 base from V and 5 bases from J, the junction contained 6 bases not matched to a gene. The CDR3 totals 15 residues. Germline V gene lookup returns CDR1 SGHTA and CDR2 FQGNSA. The CDR3 region has the DNA TGTGCCAGCAGCTTAGGACAGGGGGGAGGGAACGAGCAGTACTTC. This sequence encodes CASSLGQGGGNEQYF. The whole variable domain, filled in from reference TRBV7-2 and TRBJ2-7, reads GAGVSQSPSNKVTEKGKDVELRCDPISGHTALYWYRQSLGQGLEFLIYFQGNSAPDKSGLPSDRFSAERTGGSVSTLTIQRTQQEDSAVYLCASSLGQGGGNEQYFGPGTRLTVT.

This chain joins TRBV15 and TRBJ2-5; D gene unclear. The length of the CDR3 is 13 residues. Trimming took off 0 bases at V and 1 base at J, with 3 bases between the two ends. Germline values: CDR1 LNHNV, CDR2 YYDKDF (reference sequence). CDR3 residues: CATSRELQETQYF. The CDR3 coding sequence is TGTGCCACCAGCAGAGAGCTCCAAGAGACCCAGTACTTC.

This sequence joins TRBV11-1 and TRBJ2-2; D uncertain. The CDR3 runs to 16 residues. Germline CDR1 and CDR2: SGHAT and FQDESV (reference sequence). The V end was cut by 2 bases, the J end by 8 bases, with 18 bases between. CDR3 bases: TGTGCCAGCAGCTTATTGAGACCCCGGGCAGCTGGGGAGCTGTTTTTT. Its translation is CASSLLRPRAAGELFF.

The gene calls are TRBV11-2 and TRBJ2-5; D perhaps matches TRBD1 (5 bases). This CDR3 region has 13 residues. Trimming took off 1 base at V and 8 bases at J, with 11 bases between the two ends. From germline, CDR1 is SGHAT and CDR2 FQNNGV. CDR3 coding DNA: TGTGCCAGCAGCTTAGGCAGGGAAGTTACCCAGTACTTC. Translated, it gives CASSLGREVTQYF. Full variable domain (missing parts from reference TRBV11-2 and TRBJ2-5): EAGVAQSPRYKIIEKRQSVAFWCNPISGHATLYWYQQILGQGPKLLIQFQNNGVVDDSQLPKDRFSAERLKGVDSTLKIQPAKLEDSAVYLCASSLGREVTQYFGPGTRLLVL.

The genes are TRBV9 and TRBJ1-5; D remains unclear. Trimming took 3 bases from V and 0 from J, leaving 10 bases between them. In germline, CDR1 is SGDLS, CDR2 YYNGEE. This CDR3 is built from 15 residues. In nucleotides, the CDR3 is TGTGCCAGCAGCGGCTTGGACGGTAGCAATCAGCCCCAGCATTTT. It encodes CASSGLDGSNQPQHF.

V and J are TRBV7-9 and TRBJ2-2; D uncertain. The CDR3 consists of 13 residues. V shed 3 bases and J shed 5 bases, with 7 bases lying between them. Germline-derived CDR1 and CDR2 are SEHNR and FQNEAQ (reference sequence). The CDR3 spells CASSFGTTGELFF. CDR3 bases: TGTGCCAGCAGCTTTGGAACGACCGGGGAGCTGTTTTTT.

This clone was observed a few times. This chain uses TRBV6-1 with TRBJ1-2; unclear D gene. CDR3 length: 14 residues. Per the germline V gene, CDR1 is MNHNS and CDR2 is SASEGT. Trimming removed 1 base at V and 6 bases at J, with 12 bases between. CDR3 region: CASSEGNRLHGYTF. CDR3 sequence (DNA): TGTGCCAGCAGTGAAGGTAATAGGCTTCATGGCTACACCTTC.

The chain uses TRBV18 and TRBJ1-3, with D uncertain. The CDR3 runs to 13 residues. From germline, CDR1 is KGHSH and CDR2 LQKENI. V was pared by 3 bases and J by 8 bases, with 11 bases between. CDR3 region: CASSPGQIHTIYF. The DNA of the CDR3 is TGTGCCAGCTCACCTGGCCAGATACACACCATATATTTT.

The chain is built from TRBV5-6 and TRBJ2-5; D is uncertain. This CDR3 has 12 amino acids. Germline V gives CDR1 SGHDT, CDR2 YYEEEE. Trimming removed 2 bases from V and 1 base from J, with 3 bases in between. CDR3 sequence: CASSFVQETQYF. CDR3 DNA: TGTGCCAGCAGCTTTGTCCAAGAGACCCAGTACTTC.

Regarding this clone: This sample also contains other DNA sequences that code for the same CDR3. CDR3 coding DNA: TGCGCCAGCAGCTTGGCTAGGCCTCGCTCTGGAAACACCATATATTTT. Its protein product is CASSLARPRSGNTIYF. V usage is TRBV5-1 and J usage is TRBJ1-3, with D hard to call. V was cut by 0 bases and J by 0 bases, with 10 bases left in between. Germline values: CDR1 SGHRS, CDR2 YFSETQ. The CDR3 is made up of 16 amino acids.